This T cell receptor (beta chain) was sequenced for a study of cytomegalovirus exposure and HLA in healthy donors. Regarding this clone: Its antigen is currently unknown.

Germline values: CDR1 SGHDT, CDR2 YYEEEE. CDR3 length equals 12 residues. V gave up 4 bases and J gave up 6 bases, with 10 bases separating them. The primer mix had 60 Vbeta and 13 Jbeta primers. Only in-frame clones appear in the TCRdb table, and some are missing; sequencing was by immunoSEQ multiplex PCR. The data contain around 150,000 clones, around 80% of them singletons. Study-wide findings and caveats: Common viral pathogens seemed, in a later analysis, to connect with several of the most significant clusters. One variant, a missense change in DCLRE1C, was linked in a later analysis to TCR beta V- and J-gene trimming. Across all donors, roughly uniform sequencing depth was an assumption of the presence/absence analyses. Later analysis showed TCR association rates varying by HLA locus, highest for DRB1 and lowest for HLA-C.

This sequence joins TRBV5-6 and TRBJ1-2; D possibly corresponds to TRBD1 (6 bases). The specimen sequenced was PBMCs. This clonotype originated in a human donor in good health. In DNA, the CDR3 is TGTGCCAGCAGCCCAGGGGCTCATGGCTACACCTTC. Translation: CASSPGAHGYTF. Full variable domain (outside the CDR3, taken from reference TRBV5-6 and TRBJ1-2): DAGVTQSPTHLIKTRGQQVTLRCSPKSGHDTVSWYQQALGQGPQFIFQYYEEEERQRGNFPDRFSGHQFPNYSSELNVNALLLGDSALYLCASSPGAHGYTFGSGTRLTVV.